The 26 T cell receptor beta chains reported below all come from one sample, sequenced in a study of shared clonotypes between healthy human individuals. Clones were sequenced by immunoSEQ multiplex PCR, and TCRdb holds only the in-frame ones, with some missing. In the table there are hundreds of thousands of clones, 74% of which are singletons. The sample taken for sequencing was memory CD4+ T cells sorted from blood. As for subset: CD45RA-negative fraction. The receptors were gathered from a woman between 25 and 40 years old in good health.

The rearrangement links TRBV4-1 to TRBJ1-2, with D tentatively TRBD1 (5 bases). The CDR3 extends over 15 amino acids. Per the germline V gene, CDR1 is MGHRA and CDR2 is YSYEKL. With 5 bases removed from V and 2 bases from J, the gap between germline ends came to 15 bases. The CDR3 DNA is TGCGCCAGCAGCTTTCGAGCCAGGGAAAACTATGGCTACACCTTC. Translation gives CASSFRARENYGYTF.

This chain's CDR3 is CASRTGAVGYTF. CDR3 coding DNA: TGTGCCAGCAGGACTGGGGCCGTGGGCTACACCTTC. This chain connects TRBV6-5 to TRBJ1-2, with a tentative D call TRBD1 (5 bases). The CDR3 is 12 residues long. Trimming took 6 bases from V and 8 from J, leaving 13 bases between them. Germline CDR1 reads MNHEY; CDR2 reads SVGAGI.

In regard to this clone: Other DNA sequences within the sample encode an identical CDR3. The CDR3 is CASSPGTLTDTQYF. DNA for the CDR3: TGCGCCAGCAGCCCAGGGACGTTGACAGATACGCAGTATTTT. This chain joins TRBV5-1 and TRBJ2-3, with D perhaps assigned TRBD1 or TRBD2 (5 bases each). Germline values: CDR1 SGHRS, CDR2 YFSETQ. The CDR3 runs 14 residues. Trimming shortened V by 4 bases and J by 3 bases, and 12 bases separated the two germline ends. The variable domain in full, completed from reference TRBV5-1 and TRBJ2-3, reads KAGVTQTPRYLIKTRGQQVTLSCSPISGHRSVSWYQQTPGQGLQFLFEYFSETQRNKGNFPGRFSGRQFSNSRSEMNVSTLELGDSALYLCASSPGTLTDTQYFGPGTRLTVL.

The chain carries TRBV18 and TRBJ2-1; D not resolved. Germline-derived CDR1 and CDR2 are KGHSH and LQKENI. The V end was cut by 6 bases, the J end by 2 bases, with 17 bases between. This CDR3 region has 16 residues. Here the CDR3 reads CASSPDQPGPYNEQFF. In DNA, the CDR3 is TGTGCCAGCTCTCCGGACCAACCCGGCCCCTACAATGAGCAGTTCTTC.

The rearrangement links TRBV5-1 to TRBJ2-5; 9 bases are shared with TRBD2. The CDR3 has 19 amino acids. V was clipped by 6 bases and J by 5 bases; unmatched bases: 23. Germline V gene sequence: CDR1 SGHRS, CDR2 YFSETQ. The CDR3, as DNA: TGCGCCAGCAACCTCCGCCCCCCCCTTGGCGGGAGGGCCTCGGAGACCCAGTACTTC. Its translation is CASNLRPPLGGRASETQYF. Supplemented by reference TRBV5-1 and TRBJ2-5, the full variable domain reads KAGVTQTPRYLIKTRGQQVTLSCSPISGHRSVSWYQQTPGQGLQFLFEYFSETQRNKGNFPGRFSGRQFSNSRSEMNVSTLELGDSALYLCASNLRPPLGGRASETQYFGPGTRLLVL.

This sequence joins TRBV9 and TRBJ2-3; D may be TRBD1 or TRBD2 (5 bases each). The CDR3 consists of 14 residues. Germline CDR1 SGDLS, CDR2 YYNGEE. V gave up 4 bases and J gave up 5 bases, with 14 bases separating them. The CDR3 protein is CASSKRGQEDTQYF. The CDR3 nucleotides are TGTGCCAGCAGCAAGAGGGGCCAGGAAGATACGCAGTATTTT.

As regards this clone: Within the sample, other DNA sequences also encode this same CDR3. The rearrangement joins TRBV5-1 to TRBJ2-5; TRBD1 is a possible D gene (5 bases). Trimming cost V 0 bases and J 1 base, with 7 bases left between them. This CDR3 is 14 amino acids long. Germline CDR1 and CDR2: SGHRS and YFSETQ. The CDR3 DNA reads TGCGCCAGCAGCTTGGAGACAGCCCAAGAGACCCAGTACTTC. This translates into CASSLETAQETQYF.

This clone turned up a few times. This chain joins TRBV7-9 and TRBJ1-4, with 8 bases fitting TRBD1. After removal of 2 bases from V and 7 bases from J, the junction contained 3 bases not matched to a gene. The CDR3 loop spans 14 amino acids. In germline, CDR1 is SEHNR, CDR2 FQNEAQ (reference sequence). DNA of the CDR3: TGTGCCAGCAGCTTATTCGGACAGGGTGAAAAACTGTTTTTT. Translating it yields CASSLFGQGEKLFF. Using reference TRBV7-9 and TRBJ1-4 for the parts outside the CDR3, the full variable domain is DTGVSQNPRHKITKRGQNVTFRCDPISEHNRLYWYRQTLGQGPEFLTYFQNEAQLEKSRLLSDRFSAERPKGSFSTLEIQRTEQGDSAMYLCASSLFGQGEKLFFGSGTQLSVL.

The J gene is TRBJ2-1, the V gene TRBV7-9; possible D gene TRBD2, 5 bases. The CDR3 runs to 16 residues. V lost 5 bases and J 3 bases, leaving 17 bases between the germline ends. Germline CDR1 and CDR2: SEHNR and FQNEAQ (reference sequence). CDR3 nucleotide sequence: TGTGCCAGCAGCCCAAAATGGACTGATAACTACAATGAGCAGTTCTTC. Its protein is CASSPKWTDNYNEQFF.

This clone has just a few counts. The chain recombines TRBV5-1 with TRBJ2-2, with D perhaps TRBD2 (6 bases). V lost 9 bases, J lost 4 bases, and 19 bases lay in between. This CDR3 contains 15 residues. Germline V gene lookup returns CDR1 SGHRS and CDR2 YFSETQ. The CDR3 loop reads CATSTGTGGTGELFF. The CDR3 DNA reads TGCGCCACCTCAACCGGGACCGGGGGCACCGGGGAGCTGTTTTTT.

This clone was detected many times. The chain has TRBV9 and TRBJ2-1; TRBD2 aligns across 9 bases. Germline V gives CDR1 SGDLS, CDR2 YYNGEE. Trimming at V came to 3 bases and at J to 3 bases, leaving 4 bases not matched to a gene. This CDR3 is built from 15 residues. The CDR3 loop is CASSGSGSGYNEQFF. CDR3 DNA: TGTGCCAGCAGCGGTAGCGGGAGTGGCTACAATGAGCAGTTCTTC.

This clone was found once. The CDR3 loop is CASGGKPYEQYF. The CDR3 region has the DNA TGCGCCAGCGGGGGGAAGCCCTACGAGCAGTACTTC. This chain links TRBV10-2 with TRBJ2-7; D perhaps matches TRBD2 (6 bases). Germline CDR1 is WSHSY and CDR2 is SAAADI. V lost 8 bases to trimming and J lost 2 bases, with 10 bases between them. This CDR3 is 12 amino acids long.

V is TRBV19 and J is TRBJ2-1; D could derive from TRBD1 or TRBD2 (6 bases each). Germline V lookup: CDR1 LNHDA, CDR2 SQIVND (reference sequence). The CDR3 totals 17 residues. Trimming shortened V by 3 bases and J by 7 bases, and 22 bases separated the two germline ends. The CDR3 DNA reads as TGTGCCAGTAGTATCCTGGTTTCGGTCCTAGGGGGGAATGAGCAGTTCTTC. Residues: CASSILVSVLGGNEQFF.

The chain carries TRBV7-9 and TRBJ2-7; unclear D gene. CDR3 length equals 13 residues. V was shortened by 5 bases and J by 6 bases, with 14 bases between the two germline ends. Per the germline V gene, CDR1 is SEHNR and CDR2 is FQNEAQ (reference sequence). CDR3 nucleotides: TGTGCCAGCAGCCCCGGCCGACTGGCCGAGCAGTACTTC. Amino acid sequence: CASSPGRLAEQYF.

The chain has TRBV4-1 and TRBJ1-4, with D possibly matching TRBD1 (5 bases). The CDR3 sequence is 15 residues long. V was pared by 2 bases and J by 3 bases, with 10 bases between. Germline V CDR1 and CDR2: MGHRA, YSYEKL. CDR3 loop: CASSQSGTPNEKLFF. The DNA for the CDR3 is TGCGCCAGCAGCCAATCCGGGACCCCTAATGAAAAACTGTTTTTT.

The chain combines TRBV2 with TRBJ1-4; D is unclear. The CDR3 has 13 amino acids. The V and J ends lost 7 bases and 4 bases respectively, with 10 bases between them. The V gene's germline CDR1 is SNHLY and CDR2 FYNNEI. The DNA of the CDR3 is TGTGCCAGCAAAGAGACGTTTAATGAAAAACTGTTTTTT. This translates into CASKETFNEKLFF.

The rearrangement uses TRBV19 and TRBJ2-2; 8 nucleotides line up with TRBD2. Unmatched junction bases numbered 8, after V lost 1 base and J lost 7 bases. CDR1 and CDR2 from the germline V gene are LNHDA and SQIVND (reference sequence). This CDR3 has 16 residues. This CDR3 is CASSIVTGGPNGELFF. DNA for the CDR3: TGTGCCAGTAGTATAGTGACGGGAGGGCCAAACGGGGAGCTGTTTTTT.

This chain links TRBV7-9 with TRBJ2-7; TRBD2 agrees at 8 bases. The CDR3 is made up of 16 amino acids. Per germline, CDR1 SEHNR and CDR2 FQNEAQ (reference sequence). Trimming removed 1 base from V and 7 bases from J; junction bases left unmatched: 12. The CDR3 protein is CASSLGTGTSGREQYF. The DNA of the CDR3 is TGTGCCAGCAGCTTAGGCACCGGGACTAGTGGTCGAGAGCAGTACTTC.

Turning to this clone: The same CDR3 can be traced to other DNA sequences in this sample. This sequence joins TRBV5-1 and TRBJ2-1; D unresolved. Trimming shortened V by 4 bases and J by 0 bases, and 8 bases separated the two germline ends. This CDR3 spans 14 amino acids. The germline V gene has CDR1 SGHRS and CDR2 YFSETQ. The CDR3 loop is CASSGGNSYNEQFF. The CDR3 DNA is TGCGCCAGCAGCGGTGGTAACTCCTACAATGAGCAGTTCTTC.

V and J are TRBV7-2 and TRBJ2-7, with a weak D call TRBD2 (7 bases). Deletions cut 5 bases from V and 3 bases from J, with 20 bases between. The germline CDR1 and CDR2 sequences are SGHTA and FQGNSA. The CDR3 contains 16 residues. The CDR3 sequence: CASSLHLGGAGYEQYF. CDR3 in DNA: TGTGCCAGCAGCCTCCACTTAGGGGGGGCGGGCTACGAGCAGTACTTC.

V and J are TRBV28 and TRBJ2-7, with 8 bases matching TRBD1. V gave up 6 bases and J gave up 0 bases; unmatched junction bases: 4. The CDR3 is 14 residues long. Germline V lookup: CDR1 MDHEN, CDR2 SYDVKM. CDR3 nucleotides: TGTGCCAGCAGGGGGACAGGAAACTCCTACGAGCAGTACTTC. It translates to CASRGTGNSYEQYF.

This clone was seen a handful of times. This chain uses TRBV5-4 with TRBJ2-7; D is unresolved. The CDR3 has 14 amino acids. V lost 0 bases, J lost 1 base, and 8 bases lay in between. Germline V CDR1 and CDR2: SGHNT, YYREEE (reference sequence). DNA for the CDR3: TGTGCCAGCAGCTTGGGGCAGGAATCCTACGAGCAGTACTTC. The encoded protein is CASSLGQESYEQYF.

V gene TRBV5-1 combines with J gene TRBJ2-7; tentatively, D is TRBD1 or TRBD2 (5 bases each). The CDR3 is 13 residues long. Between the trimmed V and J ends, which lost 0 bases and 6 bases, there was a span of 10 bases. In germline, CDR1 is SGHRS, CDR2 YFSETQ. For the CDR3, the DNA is TGCGCCAGCAGCTTGGCCACTAGGGGCGAGCAGTACTTC. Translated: CASSLATRGEQYF.

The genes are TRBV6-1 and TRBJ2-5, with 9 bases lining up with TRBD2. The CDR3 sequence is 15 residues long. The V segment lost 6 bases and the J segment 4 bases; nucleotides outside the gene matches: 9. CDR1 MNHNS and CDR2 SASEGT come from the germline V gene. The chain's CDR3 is CASRESHSGRETQYF. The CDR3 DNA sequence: TGTGCCAGCAGAGAATCCCATAGCGGGAGAGAGACCCAGTACTTC.

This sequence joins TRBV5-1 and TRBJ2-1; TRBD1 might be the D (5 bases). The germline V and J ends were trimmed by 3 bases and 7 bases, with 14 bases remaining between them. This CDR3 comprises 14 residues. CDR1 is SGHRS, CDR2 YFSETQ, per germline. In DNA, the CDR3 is TGCGCCAGCAGCTACGACCCGCAGGGTAATGAGCAGTTCTTC. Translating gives CASSYDPQGNEQFF.

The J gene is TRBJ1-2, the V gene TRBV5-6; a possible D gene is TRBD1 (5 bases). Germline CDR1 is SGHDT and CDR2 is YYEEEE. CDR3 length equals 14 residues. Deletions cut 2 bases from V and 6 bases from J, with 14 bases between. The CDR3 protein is CASSLIGTSHGYTF. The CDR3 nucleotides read TGTGCCAGCAGCTTAATCGGGACTTCTCATGGCTACACCTTC.